The clone carrying this T cell receptor beta chain was observed a few times. The antigen remains unidentified. Data came from immunoSEQ multiplex PCR; TCRdb stores just in-frame clones and leaves some out. The table records 8,000 or so clones, roughly three quarters of them present only once. The data originate from a study of immune cell composition in non-small cell lung cancer. Study as a whole: Histologic subtype was mainly adenocarcinoma or squamous cell carcinoma. Study-level results: It was not proven that tumour-reactive clones equal dominant tumour-associated clones.

CDR1 and CDR2 from the germline V gene are MNHEY and SMNVEV (reference sequence). The CDR3 length is 16 residues. Between the trimmed V and J ends, which lost 6 bases and 1 base, there was a span of 17 bases. The sequence was collected from a human donor with non-small cell lung cancer. This rearrangement joins TRBV27 to TRBJ2-3, with D perhaps being TRBD1 or TRBD2 (6 bases each). The sequencing sample was made of lung tumor tissue. The CDR3 DNA is TGTGCCAGCAGCCGGAGGGCGGCAGGGGGCACAGATACGCAGTATTTT. Protein product: CASSRRAAGGTDTQYF.